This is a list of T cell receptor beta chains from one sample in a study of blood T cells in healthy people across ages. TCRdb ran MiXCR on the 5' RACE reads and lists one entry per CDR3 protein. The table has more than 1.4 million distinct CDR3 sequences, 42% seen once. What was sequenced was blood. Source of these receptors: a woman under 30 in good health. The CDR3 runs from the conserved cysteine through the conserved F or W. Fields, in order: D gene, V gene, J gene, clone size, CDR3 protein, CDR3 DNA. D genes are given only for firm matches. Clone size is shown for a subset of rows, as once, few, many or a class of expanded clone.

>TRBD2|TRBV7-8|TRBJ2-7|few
CASTRRLAGDEQYF
TGTGCCAGCACCCGACGCCTAGCGGGAGATGAGCAGTACTTC
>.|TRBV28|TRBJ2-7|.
CASSFAGGQQYF
TGTGCCAGCAGTTTCGCCGGGGGACAGCAGTACTTC
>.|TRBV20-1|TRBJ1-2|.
CSADLGAGSNYGYTF
TGCAGTGCTGACCTCGGGGCCGGTAGTAACTATGGCTACACCTTC
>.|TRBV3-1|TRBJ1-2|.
CASSRGTEYGYTF
TGTGCCAGCAGCCGCGGGACGGAGTATGGCTACACCTTC
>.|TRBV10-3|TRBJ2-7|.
CASWTTGVEEQYF
TGTGCCTCCTGGACTACGGGAGTGGAAGAGCAGTACTTC
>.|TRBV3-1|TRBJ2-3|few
CASSQDRPNQGNCTQYF
TGTGCCAGCAGCCAAGATCGCCCCAACCAGGGCAACTGTACGCAGTATTTT
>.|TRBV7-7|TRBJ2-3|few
CASSPAGTRVDTQYF
TGTGCTAGCAGCCCCGCCGGGACAAGGGTAGATACGCAGTATTTT
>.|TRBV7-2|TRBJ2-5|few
CASSPGNTQTQYF
TGTGCCAGCAGCCCCGGAAATACACAGACCCAGTACTTC
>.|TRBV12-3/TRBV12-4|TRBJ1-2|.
CASTQMGGGYTF
TGTGCCAGCACCCAAATGGGTGGTGGCTACACCTTC
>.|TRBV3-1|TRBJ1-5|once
CASSQTQGSNQPQHF
TGTGCCAGCAGCCAAACCCAGGGAAGCAATCAGCCCCAGCATTTT
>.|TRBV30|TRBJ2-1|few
CAWSQNEQFF
TGTGCCTGGAGCCAAAATGAGCAGTTCTTC
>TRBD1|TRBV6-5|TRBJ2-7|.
CASSAPPGQGRHEQYF
TGTGCCAGCAGTGCGCCCCCGGGACAGGGGAGGCACGAGCAGTACTTC
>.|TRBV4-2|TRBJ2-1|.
CASSQDEGLHSYNEQFF
TGTGCCAGCAGCCAGGACGAGGGACTCCACTCCTACAATGAGCAGTTCTTC
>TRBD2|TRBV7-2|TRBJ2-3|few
CASSLGASGRTDTQYF
TGTGCCAGCAGCTTAGGGGCTAGCGGGAGAACAGATACGCAGTATTTT
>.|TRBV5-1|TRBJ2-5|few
CASSLPTAETQYF
TGCGCCAGCAGCTTACCCACTGCAGAGACCCAGTACTTC
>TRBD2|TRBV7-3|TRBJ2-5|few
CASSMNRGGQETQYF
TGTGCCAGCAGCATGAACCGGGGGGGCCAAGAGACCCAGTACTTC
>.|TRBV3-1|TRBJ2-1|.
CASSQWGVSDNEQFF
TGTGCCAGCAGCCAATGGGGGGTTTCGGACAATGAGCAGTTCTTC
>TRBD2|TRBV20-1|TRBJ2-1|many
CSAPAVAGGYSEQFF
TGCAGTGCGCCCGCGGTAGCGGGGGGGTACAGTGAGCAGTTCTTC
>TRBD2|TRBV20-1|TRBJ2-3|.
CSARWLAGGGTDTQYF
TGCAGTGCTAGGTGGTTAGCGGGAGGGGGCACAGATACGCAGTATTTT
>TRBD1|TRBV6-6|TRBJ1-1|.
CASSRSQGAHTEAFF
TGTGCCAGCAGTCGCTCTCAGGGGGCGCACACTGAAGCTTTCTTT
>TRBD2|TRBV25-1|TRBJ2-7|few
CASSLGTNKNEQYF
TGTGCCAGCAGTCTCGGGACTAACAAGAACGAGCAGTACTTC
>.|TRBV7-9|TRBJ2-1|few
CASSLGSLFF
TGTGCCAGCAGCTTAGGTAGTTTGTTCTTC
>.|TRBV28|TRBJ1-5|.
CASRTNQPQHF
TGTGCCAGCAGAACGAATCAGCCCCAGCATTTT
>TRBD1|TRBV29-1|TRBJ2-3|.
CSVSGGTGGTDTQYF
TGCAGCGTCAGTGGGGGGACAGGGGGCACAGATACGCAGTATTTT
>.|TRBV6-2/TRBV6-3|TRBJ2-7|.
CASSPQDRPYEQYF
TGTGCCAGCAGCCCGCAGGACCGACCCTACGAGCAGTACTTC
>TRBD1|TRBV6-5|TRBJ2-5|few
CASSLDRASEYF
TGTGCCAGCAGTCTGGACAGGGCTTCTGAGTACTTC
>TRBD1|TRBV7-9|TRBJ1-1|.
CASSLGTGGTAEAFF
TGTGCCAGCAGCTTAGGAACAGGGGGCACGGCTGAAGCTTTCTTT
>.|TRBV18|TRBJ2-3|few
CASSPGSSDTQYF
TGTGCTTCCTCCCCCGGGAGTTCTGATACGCAGTATTTT
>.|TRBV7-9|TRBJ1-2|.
CANSFGQGDGYTF
TGTGCCAACAGCTTTGGTCAGGGAGATGGCTACACCTTC
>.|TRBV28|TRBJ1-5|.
CASRQPSSGEGQHF
TGTGCCAGCAGGCAACCCTCCTCGGGGGAAGGCCAGCATTTT
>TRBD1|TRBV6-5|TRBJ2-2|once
CASSADRGRKDGELFF
TGTGCCAGCAGCGCGGACAGGGGGCGTAAGGACGGGGAGCTGTTTTTT
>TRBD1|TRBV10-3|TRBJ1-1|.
CAISGDRETEAFF
TGTGCCATCAGTGGAGACAGGGAAACTGAAGCTTTCTTT
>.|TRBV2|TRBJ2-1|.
CASIPEGTGGEQFF
TGTGCCAGCATACCAGAGGGCACCGGGGGTGAGCAGTTCTTC
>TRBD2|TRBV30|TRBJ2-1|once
CAWRGGKDEQFF
TGTGCCTGGAGGGGGGGGAAGGATGAGCAGTTCTTC
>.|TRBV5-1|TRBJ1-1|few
CASSLDPGQPEYLNTEAFF
TGCGCCAGCAGCTTGGATCCAGGGCAGCCAGAGTACTTAAACACTGAAGCTTTCTTT
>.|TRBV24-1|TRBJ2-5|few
CATSALRGAQTQYF
TGTGCCACCAGTGCCCTTCGGGGGGCCCAGACCCAGTACTTC
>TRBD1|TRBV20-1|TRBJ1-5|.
CSAPGQVNQPQHF
TGCAGTGCGCCCGGACAGGTTAATCAGCCCCAGCATTTT
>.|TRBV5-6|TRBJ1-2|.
CASSSPPGATDYGYTF
TGTGCCAGCAGCTCACCCCCGGGGGCTACGGACTATGGCTACACCTTC
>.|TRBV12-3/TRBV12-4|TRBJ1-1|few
CASSPRLWGTEAFF
TGTGCCAGCAGTCCCCGTTTATGGGGGACTGAAGCTTTCTTT
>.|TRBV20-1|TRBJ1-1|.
CSARDQRGEAFF
TGCAGTGCTAGAGATCAAAGGGGGGAGGCTTTCTTT
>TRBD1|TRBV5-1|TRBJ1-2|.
CASSPFVGQGGGYTF
TGCGCCAGCAGCCCTTTTGTGGGACAGGGTGGTGGCTACACCTTC
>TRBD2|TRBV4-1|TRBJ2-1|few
CASSRASGIDEQFF
TGCGCCAGCAGCAGGGCTAGCGGGATCGATGAGCAGTTCTTC
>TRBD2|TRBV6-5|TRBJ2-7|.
CASSWGLPSSYEQYF
TGTGCCAGCAGTTGGGGACTACCAAGCTCCTACGAGCAGTACTTC
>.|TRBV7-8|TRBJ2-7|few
CASSLGEGFEQYF
TGTGCCAGCAGCTTAGGTGAAGGGTTCGAGCAGTACTTC
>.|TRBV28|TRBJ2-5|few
CASSLFGGETQYF
TGTGCCAGCAGTTTATTTGGGGGGGAGACCCAGTACTTC
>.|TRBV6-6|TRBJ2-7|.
CASSTGQQQTYEQYF
TGTGCCAGCAGTACCGGACAGCAACAAACCTACGAGCAGTACTTC
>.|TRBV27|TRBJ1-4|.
CASREGFGKLFF
TGTGCCAGCAGAGAGGGCTTCGGAAAACTGTTTTTT
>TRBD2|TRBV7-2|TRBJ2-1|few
CASSLGLAGAGEQFF
TGTGCCAGCAGTCTCGGACTAGCGGGAGCCGGGGAGCAGTTCTTC